These 26 T cell receptor beta chains were sequenced from one sample in a study of identical twins. TCRdb reanalysed the 5' RACE reads using MiXCR and keeps one entry per CDR3 protein. In the table there are approximately 600,000 distinct CDR3 sequences, more than 9% of which are singletons. The same data also went into a second study, on yellow fever vaccine responses in identical twins.

Source material: PBMCs. The receptor source for this set is a woman aged 18-35 years in good health.

V gene TRBV7-2 combines with J gene TRBJ2-1; D is perhaps TRBD2 (5 bases). Germline loops: CDR1 SGHTA, CDR2 FQGNSA. This CDR3 spans 13 amino acids. The V end was cut by 6 bases, the J end by 8 bases, with 14 bases between. CDR3 DNA: TGTGCCAGCAGGGAGGTGGGTAGTGATGAGCAGTTCTTC. It specifies CASREVGSDEQFF. Using reference TRBV7-2 and TRBJ2-1 for the parts outside the CDR3, the full variable domain is GAGVSQSPSNKVTEKGKDVELRCDPISGHTALYWYRQSLGQGLEFLIYFQGNSAPDKSGLPSDRFSAERTGGSVSTLTIQRTQQEDSAVYLCASREVGSDEQFFGPGTRLTVL.

This rearrangement joins TRBV20-1 to TRBJ2-1; 8 nucleotides align to TRBD2. The CDR3 is 16 amino acids. The V gene end was trimmed by 0 bases and the J gene end by 0 bases; junction bases not matched to a gene: 4. Germline assignment: CDR1 DFQATT and CDR2 SNEGSKA (reference sequence). The DNA of the CDR3 is TGCAGTGCTAGAGATGCGACTAGCGACTCCTACAATGAGCAGTTCTTC. It encodes CSARDATSDSYNEQFF.

The genes are TRBV4-1 and TRBJ2-2, with TRBD2 as a possible D gene (6 bases). Germline values: CDR1 MGHRA, CDR2 YSYEKL. CDR3 length equals 18 residues. The ends were cut back, 1 base at V and 1 base at J, with 16 bases in the middle. The CDR3 nucleotides are TGCGCCAGCAGCCAAGGAGTGATCGGGGGAGTGAACACCGGGGAGCTGTTTTTT. Protein product: CASSQGVIGGVNTGELFF.

This clonotype has a handful of counts. DNA for the CDR3: TGTGCCAGCAGTCGCACCACAGGGACCTTGGGCAATGAGCAGTTCTTC. It codes for CASSRTTGTLGNEQFF. The V and J genes are TRBV28 and TRBJ2-1, with D maybe TRBD1 (6 bases). The V end was cut by 5 bases, the J end by 6 bases, with 20 bases between. In germline, CDR1 is MDHEN, CDR2 SYDVKM. The CDR3 is made up of 16 amino acids. Full variable domain (outside the CDR3, taken from reference TRBV28 and TRBJ2-1): DVKVTQSSRYLVKRTGEKVFLECVQDMDHENMFWYRQDPGLGLRLIYFSYDVKMKEKGDIPEGYSVSREKKERFSLILESASTNQTSMYLCASSRTTGTLGNEQFFGPGTRLTVL.

V is TRBV5-1 and J is TRBJ2-3, with D hard to call. Trimming took off 4 bases at V and 5 bases at J, with 8 bases between the two ends. CDR1 is SGHRS and CDR2 is YFSETQ in the germline V gene. This CDR3 is 12 amino acids long. The CDR3 DNA sequence: TGCGCCAGCAGCGCAACTATAGATACGCAGTATTTT. Amino acids: CASSATIDTQYF.

The J gene is TRBJ2-3, the V gene TRBV3-1, with D perhaps TRBD1 or TRBD2 (8 bases each). Trimming removed 4 bases from V and 2 bases from J, with 31 bases in between. There are 21 residues in the CDR3. Per germline, CDR1 LGHDT and CDR2 YNNKEL (reference sequence). The CDR3 DNA reads as TGTGCCAGCAGCCGCGTCGGAGACAGGGGATTTTCTAGCGGGTCCACAGATACGCAGTATTTT. It codes for CASSRVGDRGFSSGSTDTQYF.

This sequence joins TRBV20-1 and TRBJ2-7; TRBD1 aligns across 9 bases. V shed 5 bases, J shed 6 bases, and the junction held 14 bases outside the gene matches. The germline CDR1 and CDR2 sequences are DFQATT and SNEGSKA (reference sequence). This CDR3 has 15 residues. CDR3 DNA: TGCAGTGCTCTAAGGGCCGGGACAGGGTATAGCGAGCAGTACTTC. This translates into CSALRAGTGYSEQYF.

This clonotype was picked up many times. This chain links TRBV3-1 with TRBJ2-3; no definite D call. CDR1 is LGHDT, CDR2 YNNKEL, per germline (reference sequence). The CDR3 loop spans 14 amino acids. V lost 1 base and J lost 7, with 12 bases in between. CDR3 loop: CASSQGGETNTQYF. The CDR3 nucleotides read TGTGCCAGCAGCCAAGGAGGCGAGACAAATACGCAGTATTTT.

The chain uses TRBV24-1 and TRBJ2-1; 7 nucleotides align to TRBD1. CDR1 is KGHDR, CDR2 SFDVKD, per germline. J gave up 0 bases and V 3 bases, and 13 bases lay outside the gene matches. The CDR3 contains 19 residues. CDR3 sequence reads: CATSDNQGVPTPSYNEQFF. The CDR3 DNA reads as TGTGCCACCAGTGATAACCAGGGGGTCCCCACCCCCTCCTACAATGAGCAGTTCTTC.

The V call is TRBV27, the J call TRBJ2-7; TRBD2 aligns across 7 bases. CDR1 and CDR2 from the germline V gene are MNHEY and SMNVEV (reference sequence). V lost 1 base, J lost 0 bases, and 6 bases stayed unmatched. The CDR3 is 16 amino acids. Here the CDR3 DNA reads TGTGCCAGCAGTTTATTCGGGCTAGCGGACTCCTACGAGCAGTACTTC. It specifies CASSLFGLADSYEQYF.

This clonotype was seen only a few times. The CDR3 DNA reads as TGTGCCAGCAGCTTAGCCGTGGGCCATGAGCAGTTCTTC. It specifies CASSLAVGHEQFF. The chain carries TRBV7-2 and TRBJ2-1; no definite D call. From germline, CDR1 is SGHTA and CDR2 FQGNSA. CDR3 length equals 13 residues. Trimming took 0 bases from V and 8 from J, leaving 8 bases between them.

The genes are TRBV20-1 and TRBJ1-1, with D perhaps TRBD1 (6 bases). The CDR3 runs to 12 residues. Germline CDR1 DFQATT, CDR2 SNEGSKA (reference sequence). Trimming took off 4 bases at V and 8 bases at J, with 14 bases between the two ends. Here the CDR3 DNA reads TGCAGTGCTATTCGGACAGAGCGAGAAGCTTTCTTT. Its protein is CSAIRTEREAFF.

This clonotype has a handful of counts. The gene calls are TRBV29-1 and TRBJ2-3; no definite D call. CDR3 length: 15 amino acids. Germline CDR1 reads SQVTM; CDR2 reads ANQGSEA. Deletions cut 3 bases from V and 0 bases from J, with 13 bases between. CDR3 sequence: CSVDGPDQSTDTQYF. CDR3 sequence (DNA): TGCAGCGTTGATGGTCCCGACCAAAGCACAGATACGCAGTATTTT.

This clonotype came up many times. This rearrangement joins TRBV12-3 or TRBV12-4 to TRBJ2-2, with D possibly matching TRBD2 (5 bases). V was cut by 6 bases and J by 6 bases, with 14 bases left in between. The CDR3 extends over 14 amino acids. The CDR3, as DNA: TGTGCCAGCAGAGGGCCTCTGGAGGCCGGGGAGCTGTTTTTT. Its translation is CASRGPLEAGELFF.

This clonotype was detected only a few times. This chain connects TRBV5-8 to TRBJ2-7; TRBD2 matches at 11 bases. This CDR3 comprises 15 residues. Germline V CDR1 and CDR2: SGHTS, YDEGEE. The junction had 6 bases not matched to a gene; V was cut back by 1 base and J by 6 bases. CDR3 in amino acids: CASSLFSGGEFEQYF. The CDR3 DNA is TGTGCCAGCAGCTTGTTTAGCGGGGGGGAGTTCGAGCAGTACTTC.

This clonotype was recorded a few times. J is TRBJ2-2 and V is TRBV5-1, with TRBD2 matching 8 bases. This CDR3 has 16 residues. After removal of 0 bases from V and 6 bases from J, the junction contained 7 bases not matched to a gene. The V gene's germline CDR1 is SGHRS and CDR2 YFSETQ. The CDR3 nucleotides are TGCGCCAGCAGCTTGGTCGGGGGGGCAGTCGCCGGGGAGCTGTTTTTT. Translated: CASSLVGGAVAGELFF.

CDR3 DNA: TGCGCCAGCAGCTTTTCACTAGCGGGATATGGTTCCCACAATGAGCAGTTCTTC. This codes for CASSFSLAGYGSHNEQFF. The chain joins TRBV5-1 to TRBJ2-1, with TRBD2 identical over 10 bases. The CDR3 contains 18 residues. V dropped 2 bases and J dropped 5; count of bases not matched to a gene: 13. Germline V gene data show CDR1 as SGHRS and CDR2 as YFSETQ.

In its sample, this clonotype was seen a few times. The chain is built from TRBV24-1 and TRBJ2-3; no clear D. Germline V lookup: CDR1 KGHDR, CDR2 SFDVKD. The CDR3 covers 12 residues. The ends were cut back, 4 bases at V and 2 bases at J, with 3 bases in the middle. In nucleotides, the CDR3 is TGTGCCACCAGTGAACACACAGATACGCAGTATTTT. Residues: CATSEHTDTQYF.

V usage is TRBV20-1 and J usage is TRBJ2-2; 7 bases map to TRBD2. This CDR3 contains 15 residues. CDR1 and CDR2 (germline): DFQATT, SNEGSKA (reference sequence). V dropped 6 bases and J dropped 0; count of bases not matched to a gene: 7. CDR3: CSAGTITANTGELFF. The CDR3 coding sequence is TGCAGTGCCGGGACTATCACCGCGAACACCGGGGAGCTGTTTTTT.

This clonotype was recorded many times. This chain joins TRBV5-1 and TRBJ1-1; TRBD1 matches at 10 bases. V lost 4 bases and J lost 7; bases outside the gene matches: 4. CDR1 and CDR2 from the germline V gene are SGHRS and YFSETQ. CDR3 length equals 13 residues. The CDR3 loop reads CASSPGTGDEAFF. Written as DNA, the CDR3 is TGCGCCAGCAGCCCCGGGACAGGGGATGAAGCTTTCTTT.

V usage is TRBV27 and J usage is TRBJ2-1; D is possibly TRBD1 or TRBD2 (5 bases each). Germline-derived CDR1 and CDR2 are MNHEY and SMNVEV (reference sequence). There are 14 residues in the CDR3. Trimming pared 1 base from V and 4 bases from J, leaving 8 bases between. Here the CDR3 reads CASSLYGAYNEQFF. In DNA, the CDR3 is TGTGCCAGCAGTTTATACGGGGCATACAATGAGCAGTTCTTC.

The chain links TRBV4-2 to TRBJ2-3; TRBD2 matches 10 bases. The CDR3 extends over 18 amino acids. CDR1 LGHNA and CDR2 YNFKEQ come from the germline V gene. Unmatched junction bases numbered 8, after V lost 0 bases and J lost 2 bases. CDR3 sequence: CASSQEWASGSLTDTQYF. CDR3 bases: TGTGCCAGCAGCCAAGAGTGGGCTAGCGGGAGCCTCACAGATACGCAGTATTTT.

This clonotype showed up many times. The rearrangement joins TRBV5-5 to TRBJ1-2; D perhaps matches TRBD1 (6 bases). Per the germline V gene, CDR1 is SGHKS and CDR2 is YYEKEE (reference sequence). This CDR3 is 15 amino acids long. Trimming pared 5 bases from V and 4 bases from J, leaving 18 bases between. The DNA of the CDR3 is TGTGCCAGCAGTACAACCATCGGACAGCTCTATGGCTACACCTTC. It encodes CASSTTIGQLYGYTF. Full variable domain (rest looked up from reference TRBV5-5 and TRBJ1-2): DAGVTQSPTHLIKTRGQQVTLRCSPISGHKSVSWYQQVLGQGPQFIFQYYEKEERGRGNFPDRFSARQFPNYSSELNVNALLLGDSALYLCASSTTIGQLYGYTFGSGTRLTVV.

This clonotype was counted a few times. The gene calls are TRBV11-2 and TRBJ1-2; possible D gene TRBD1, 5 bases. The CDR3 runs 15 residues. CDR1 and CDR2 (germline): SGHAT, FQNNGV. The V end lost 4 bases, the J end lost 4 bases, and 16 bases lay between the germline ends. This chain's CDR3 is CASSSDSTGFYGYTF. The DNA of the CDR3 is TGTGCCAGCAGCTCCGATTCTACAGGTTTCTATGGCTACACCTTC.

This chain connects TRBV7-6 to TRBJ1-6; D is unresolved. V was trimmed by 3 bases and J by 8 bases, leaving 5 bases between them. CDR3 length: 12 residues. CDR1 is SGHVS, CDR2 FNYEAQ, per germline. The CDR3 loop reads CASSFQDSPLHF. CDR3 DNA: TGTGCCAGCAGCTTTCAGGATTCACCCCTCCACTTT.

This clonotype was found a few times. The chain is built from TRBV5-1 and TRBJ2-3; D is tentatively TRBD1 or TRBD2 (5 bases each). The V gene's germline CDR1 is SGHRS and CDR2 YFSETQ. Trimming shortened V by 7 bases and J by 1 base, and 10 bases separated the two germline ends. The CDR3 has 13 amino acids. The CDR3 region is CASDLGGTDTQYF. CDR3 bases: TGCGCCAGCGACTTGGGGGGCACAGATACGCAGTATTTT.